The next 25 T cell receptor beta chains were all read from a single sample in a study of a mutant IDH1 vaccine in newly diagnosed glioma. Indicated time point: week 23, last vaccination. Doses consisted of 300 ug of mutant IDH1 20-mer peptide each, paired with topical imiquimod. Assay used: immunoSEQ multiplex PCR; TCRdb lists only in-frame clones, some missing. This table has 38,000 or so clones, 80% to 90% appearing once. Their cognate antigens are unknown. The material was PBMCs, obtained from a glioma patient whose treatment included an IDH1 peptide vaccine. The receptor source for this set is a man in his forties or fifties with glioma.

The V gene is TRBV4-3, the J gene TRBJ2-5; 11 bases are a match to TRBD1. The DNA end is a closer match to TRBJ2-7, so the J assignment may be wrong. CDR3 length: 16 residues. Per germline, CDR1 LGHNA and CDR2 YSLEER. The CDR3 nucleotides are TGCGCCAGCAGCCAAGACGCTGGACAGGGGGCCCACGAGCAGTACTTC. Translating gives CASSQDAGQGAHEQYF.

Only a few counts were recorded for this clone. The J gene is TRBJ1-2, the V gene TRBV7-9; 9 nucleotides line up with TRBD1. Germline CDR1 SEHNR, CDR2 FQNEAQ (reference sequence). V gave up 5 bases and J gave up 2 bases; unmatched junction bases: 3. The CDR3 has 14 amino acids. CDR3 DNA: TGTGCCAGCAGCACGGGACAGGGAAACTATGGCTACACCTTC. This codes for CASSTGQGNYGYTF.

V and J are TRBV6-1 and TRBJ2-3; the D gene is possibly TRBD2 (6 bases). Germline CDR1 is MNHNS and CDR2 is SASEGT. V was trimmed by 2 bases and J by 6 bases, leaving 12 bases between them. The CDR3 extends over 14 amino acids. The CDR3 region is CASSERVEGDTQYF. CDR3 nucleotide sequence: TGTGCCAGCAGTGAAAGGGTGGAGGGGGATACGCAGTATTTT.

The V and J genes are TRBV7-2 and TRBJ1-3, with D unresolved. Germline CDR1 SGHTA, CDR2 FQGNSA. CDR3 length: 17 residues. V lost 1 base and J lost 0, with 13 bases in between. This CDR3 is CASSLVSSLVSGNTIYF. Here the CDR3 DNA reads TGTGCCAGCAGCTTAGTCAGCAGTTTAGTCTCTGGAAACACCATATATTTT.

This chain joins TRBV7-2 and TRBJ2-2, with D tentatively TRBD1 or TRBD2 (5 bases each). The CDR3 contains 16 residues. Germline CDR1 SGHTA, CDR2 FQGNSA. Deletions cut 2 bases from V and 6 bases from J, with 16 bases between. Written as DNA, the CDR3 is TGTGCCAGCAGCTTAATTGGGGGAACCCTCGCCGGGGAGCTGTTTTTT. Its translation: CASSLIGGTLAGELFF. Full variable domain (rest looked up from reference TRBV7-2 and TRBJ2-2): GAGVSQSPSNKVTEKGKDVELRCDPISGHTALYWYRQSLGQGLEFLIYFQGNSAPDKSGLPSDRFSAERTGGSVSTLTIQRTQQEDSAVYLCASSLIGGTLAGELFFGEGSRLTVL.

This sequence joins TRBV28 and TRBJ1-1; TRBD1 matches 8 bases. The CDR3 loop spans 18 amino acids. Germline V gene sequence: CDR1 MDHEN, CDR2 SYDVKM. The V gene end was trimmed by 4 bases and the J gene end by 0 bases; junction bases not matched to a gene: 13. The DNA for the CDR3 is TGTGCCAGCAGTTCTATGATACAGGGGGTTGACATGAACACTGAAGCTTTCTTT. Its protein is CASSSMIQGVDMNTEAFF.

The chain joins TRBV2 to TRBJ2-7; D is uncertain. CDR3 length: 14 amino acids. CDR1 and CDR2 from the germline V gene are SNHLY and FYNNEI. The germline V and J ends were trimmed by 10 bases and 6 bases, with 22 bases remaining between them. The CDR3 DNA follows: TGTGCCACAATATCACCAGACCCCTACTTCGAGCAGTACTTC. Amino acid sequence: CATISPDPYFEQYF.

The V call is TRBV18, the J call TRBJ2-2; 8 nucleotides align to TRBD1. Germline V gene sequence: CDR1 KGHSH, CDR2 LQKENI. The CDR3 consists of 18 residues. Trimming at V came to 6 bases and at J to 4 bases, leaving 16 bases not matched to a gene. The CDR3 here is CASSKVPWQGAGTGELFF. CDR3 in DNA: TGTGCCAGCTCGAAAGTGCCGTGGCAGGGGGCCGGCACCGGGGAGCTGTTTTTT.

In its sample, this clone was seen a few times. The rearrangement links TRBV29-1 to TRBJ1-1; D is uncertain. V lost 4 bases to trimming and J lost 0 bases, with 9 bases between them. The germline gives CDR1 SQVTM, CDR2 ANQGSEA. The CDR3 covers 13 residues. The CDR3 DNA reads as TGCAGCGTTGCCTCCCCCATGAACACTGAAGCTTTCTTT. Protein product: CSVASPMNTEAFF.

This chain joins TRBV29-1 and TRBJ2-3, with D perhaps matching TRBD2 (6 bases). Trimming left V 6 bases short and J 3 bases short, with 16 bases between. In germline, CDR1 is SQVTM, CDR2 ANQGSEA. The length of the CDR3 is 14 residues. The CDR3 DNA follows: TGCAGCGTGGGGGGTAGGTTGCATACAGATACGCAGTATTTT. Its translation is CSVGGRLHTDTQYF.

V and J are TRBV5-1 and TRBJ2-1, with 7 bases that match TRBD2. The germline V gene encodes CDR1 SGHRS and CDR2 YFSETQ. V was pared by 0 bases and J by 8 bases, with 5 bases of the junction left unmatched. This CDR3 contains 14 residues. The CDR3 sequence: CASSLGGRVDEQFF. In DNA, the CDR3 is TGCGCCAGCAGCTTGGGCGGGAGAGTGGATGAGCAGTTCTTC.

This clone is labeled as medium-sized (0.01 to 0.1%). The chain recombines TRBV30 with TRBJ1-5, with 10 bases matching TRBD1. From germline, CDR1 is GTSNPN and CDR2 SVGIG (reference sequence). V lost 3 bases to trimming and J lost 7 bases; unmatched junction nucleotides: 6. This CDR3 contains 14 residues. CDR3 DNA sequence: TGTGCCTGGAGAGGCGACAGGGGGCACCAGCCCCAGCATTTT. Its protein is CAWRGDRGHQPQHF.

J is TRBJ2-2 and V is TRBV11-3; possibly TRBD1 for D (6 bases). The CDR3 length is 15 residues. CDR1 is SGHNT and CDR2 is YENEEA in the germline V gene. Trimming removed 3 bases from V and 2 bases from J, with 10 bases in between. CDR3 coding DNA: TGTGCCAGCAGCTTCGGCAGGGGAAACACCGGGGAGCTGTTTTTT. This gives the protein CASSFGRGNTGELFF.

J is TRBJ2-3 and V is TRBV7-3; 7 positions agree with TRBD2. This CDR3 is 14 amino acids long. The V and J ends lost 2 bases and 3 bases, in that order; junction bases with no gene match: 2. In germline, CDR1 is SGHTA, CDR2 FQGTGA. The CDR3 DNA is TGTGCCAGCAGCTTATCGGGGGGAACAGATACGCAGTATTTT. Translated: CASSLSGGTDTQYF. Full variable domain (outside the CDR3, taken from reference TRBV7-3 and TRBJ2-3): GAGVSQTPSNKVTEKGKYVELRCDPISGHTALYWYRQSLGQGPEFLIYFQGTGAADDSGLPNDRFFAVRPEGSVSTLKIQRTERGDSAVYLCASSLSGGTDTQYFGPGTRLTVL.

The chain carries TRBV27 and TRBJ2-7; D is ambiguous. CDR3 length: 16 residues. Per germline, CDR1 MNHEY and CDR2 SMNVEV (reference sequence). Trimming took off 4 bases at V and 4 bases at J, with 20 bases between the two ends. CDR3 in amino acids: CASSSSGPFTPYEQYF. CDR3 DNA: TGTGCCAGCAGTTCATCCGGGCCCTTTACACCTTACGAGCAGTACTTC.

On this clone itself: Other DNA variants within this sample encode the same CDR3. This chain uses TRBV29-1 with TRBJ1-2; no clear D. Trimming took 1 base from V and 0 from J, leaving 9 bases between them. This CDR3 region has 14 residues. Germline CDR1 reads SQVTM; CDR2 reads ANQGSEA. The CDR3 region has the DNA TGCAGCGTTGAAGCAGGTACCGCTAACTATGGCTACACCTTC. Translated: CSVEAGTANYGYTF. Using reference TRBV29-1 and TRBJ1-2 for the parts outside the CDR3, the full variable domain is SAVISQKPSRDICQRGTSLTIQCQVDSQVTMMFWYRQQPGQSLTLIATANQGSEATYESGFVIDKFPISRPNLTFSTLTVSNMSPEDSSIYLCSVEAGTANYGYTFGSGTRLTVV.

The CDR3 reads CASRPKGAGDYGYTF. CDR3 coding DNA: TGTGCCAGCAGGCCCAAGGGGGCAGGGGACTATGGCTACACCTTC. V is TRBV6-5 and J is TRBJ1-2; 7 nucleotides agree with TRBD1. The CDR3 is made up of 15 amino acids. Trimming removed 6 bases from V and 3 bases from J; junction bases left unmatched: 10. Germline V gene data show CDR1 as MNHEY and CDR2 as SVGAGI.

The chain carries TRBV6-1 and TRBJ2-3; TRBD1 matches at 7 bases. J gave up 3 bases and V 10 bases, and 10 bases lay outside the gene matches. This CDR3 is 14 amino acids long. The germline V gene encodes CDR1 MNHNS and CDR2 SASEGT. The CDR3 loop reads CATSDRDRTDTQYF. Written as DNA, the CDR3 is TGTGCCACCTCCGACAGGGATCGGACAGATACGCAGTATTTT.

In this sample, this clone turned up a few times. The chain couples TRBV5-6 to TRBJ1-1; D is unresolved. The CDR3 extends over 13 amino acids. The V end was cut by 0 bases, the J end by 8 bases, with 11 bases between. CDR1 is SGHDT and CDR2 is YYEEEE in the germline V gene. This chain's CDR3 is CASSLDGPMEAFF. In DNA form, the CDR3 reads TGTGCCAGCAGCTTGGACGGGCCTATGGAAGCTTTCTTT.

V usage is TRBV25-1 and J usage is TRBJ1-2; D remains ambiguous. CDR3 size: 16 residues. V was cut by 1 base and J by 8 bases, with 20 bases left in between. CDR1 and CDR2 (germline): MGHDK, SYGVNS. CDR3 sequence reads: CASSESNDIPPRGYTF. The CDR3 nucleotides read TGTGCCAGCAGTGAATCCAACGACATTCCGCCTCGGGGCTACACCTTC.

The chain uses TRBV29-1 and TRBJ1-1; 8 bases map to TRBD1. The V gene's germline CDR1 is SQVTM and CDR2 ANQGSEA. There are 14 residues in the CDR3. Trimming at V came to 7 bases and at J to 0 bases, leaving 7 bases not matched to a gene. CDR3 nucleotide sequence: TGCAGCGGCCGGACAGGGCTAATGAACACTGAAGCTTTCTTT. This gives the protein CSGRTGLMNTEAFF.

The chain couples TRBV19 to TRBJ1-6; TRBD1 agrees at 9 bases. This CDR3 region has 15 residues. J gave up 8 bases and V 10 bases, and 12 bases lay outside the gene matches. Germline V gene lookup returns CDR1 LNHDA and CDR2 SQIVND (reference sequence). CDR3 protein: CAMPEGQGFYSPLHF. The CDR3 coding sequence is TGTGCCATGCCCGAGGGACAGGGTTTTTATTCACCCCTCCACTTT.

This clone came up a few times. The chain recombines TRBV7-9 with TRBJ2-1; D perhaps matches TRBD2 (5 bases). The ends were cut back, 6 bases at V and 8 bases at J, with 23 bases in the middle. The germline gives CDR1 SEHNR, CDR2 FQNEAQ (reference sequence). There are 16 residues in the CDR3. The CDR3 loop reads CASRRERPPRTDEQFF. CDR3 coding DNA: TGTGCCAGCAGGCGCGAGCGGCCCCCCCGGACGGATGAGCAGTTCTTC.

This chain links TRBV4-2 with TRBJ1-3; unclear D gene. V was pared by 0 bases and J by 2 bases, with 8 bases between. CDR3 size: 15 residues. CDR1 and CDR2 from the germline V gene are LGHNA and YNFKEQ. The CDR3 region is CASSQDGTAGNTIYF. The CDR3 DNA is TGTGCCAGCAGCCAAGATGGAACAGCTGGAAACACCATATATTTT.

This clone has a single count. This chain connects TRBV18 to TRBJ2-3, with D tentatively TRBD2 (6 bases). Trimming stripped 6 bases from V and 0 bases from J, with 16 bases between. There are 16 residues in the CDR3. Germline values: CDR1 KGHSH, CDR2 LQKENI. The CDR3 DNA follows: TGTGCCAGCTCGCCTCGTGGGGGGAAAAGCACAGATACGCAGTATTTT. This sequence encodes CASSPRGGKSTDTQYF.